One and the same sample provided the 6 T cell receptor beta chains below, sequenced in a study of control samples from healthy donors and cancer patients. Assay used: immunoSEQ multiplex PCR; TCRdb lists only in-frame clones, some missing. The sample lists roughly 90,000 clones, approximately 78% occurring once. The sample was blood. These receptors were taken from a woman aged 55-70 years in good health.

DNA of the CDR3: TGCGCCAGCAGCTTGGGACAGGGACTCCAGACCCAGTACTTC. Translating gives CASSLGQGLQTQYF. The chain carries TRBV5-1 and TRBJ2-5, with D maybe TRBD1 (7 bases). Germline V gives CDR1 SGHRS, CDR2 YFSETQ. The CDR3 has 14 amino acids. The germline V and J ends were trimmed by 0 bases and 6 bases, with 12 bases remaining between them.

This clone is a singleton in its sample. This chain uses TRBV27 with TRBJ2-5; TRBD1 agrees at 8 bases. Trimming removed 6 bases from V and 3 bases from J; junction bases left unmatched: 12. Looked up from germline, CDR1 is MNHEY and CDR2 is SMNVEV (reference sequence). The CDR3 consists of 16 residues. The CDR3, as DNA: TGTGCCAGCAGCCCTCTTGGACAGGGTAGGAAAGAGACCCAGTACTTC. Its protein is CASSPLGQGRKETQYF.

The V call is TRBV19, the J call TRBJ1-2, with D perhaps matching TRBD1 (6 bases). V dropped 0 bases and J dropped 6 bases, with 8 bases sitting between them. This CDR3 comprises 13 residues. CDR1 LNHDA and CDR2 SQIVND come from the germline V gene (reference sequence). CDR3 sequence (DNA): TGTGCCAGTAGTATAGACAGGGGAGATGGCTACACCTTC. Residues: CASSIDRGDGYTF.

The CDR3 DNA reads as TGCGCCAGCAGCCCAGCCCCGGGACTAGCGGGTTACAATGAGCAGTTCTTC. It yields the protein CASSPAPGLAGYNEQFF. The J gene is TRBJ2-1, the V gene TRBV5-1, with 12 bases fitting TRBD2. With 4 bases clipped from V and 4 bases from J, the junction kept 9 bases outside the gene matches. This CDR3 is built from 17 residues. Germline V gene data show CDR1 as SGHRS and CDR2 as YFSETQ.

The chain joins TRBV2 to TRBJ2-2; D is unresolved. Germline values: CDR1 SNHLY, CDR2 FYNNEI. Trimming removed 5 bases from V and 2 bases from J, with 6 bases in between. CDR3 length: 13 amino acids. CDR3 region: CASSRRNTGELFF. The CDR3 DNA follows: TGTGCCAGCAGTCGTAGAAACACCGGGGAGCTGTTTTTT.

V and J are TRBV19 and TRBJ1-2; 11 nucleotides match TRBD1. V lost 9 bases, J lost 0 bases, and 15 bases stayed unmatched. CDR3 length equals 18 residues. Germline V lookup: CDR1 LNHDA, CDR2 SQIVND (reference sequence). The CDR3 DNA sequence: TGTGCCAGCTACGATCCGGGACAGGGGGTTATAGCTAACTATGGCTACACCTTC. Translating gives CASYDPGQGVIANYGYTF.